The rows below give T cell receptor beta chains drawn from one sample of a study of breast tumors, draining lymph nodes, adjacent tissues. A single record per CDR3 protein comes from TCRdb applying MiXCR to the multiplex PCR reads. The profile shows under 85,000 distinct CDR3 sequences, roughly a fifth of them singletons. Input material: axillary lymph node tissue. The source of these receptors is a female donor with breast cancer. Some clones in this sample may be carry-over from other donors' samples. Each CDR3 is given with its conserved first and last residue. The D gene is left open where the match is weak.

d_call,v_call,cdr3_aa
NA,TRBV11-2,CASSPASGGTRRTPLHF
NA,TRBV18,CASHRGTGELFF
NA,TRBV6-1,CASLPRYRYNEQFF
NA,TRBV7-8,CASSSSGEARGEKLFF
NA,TRBV19,CASSPGGPWSSYEQYF
NA,TRBV5-5,CASSPGGEQYF
NA,TRBV6-2/TRBV6-3,CASRREDYRYDEQFF
NA,TRBV7-2,CASSTQGDIQYF
TRBD2,TRBV7-3,CASSSEAREGMPNEQFF
TRBD2,TRBV3-1,CASSPGGLAGQETQYF
TRBD1,TRBV11-1,CASSFDREAGYTF
NA,TRBV12-3/TRBV12-4,CASGRGRGWDEQFF
TRBD2,TRBV5-8,CASSPGGFGRNEQFF
TRBD2,TRBV3-1,CASSQGLAGGNTDTQYF
NA,TRBV19,CASSRGKLSYEQYF
NA,TRBV3-2,CASSQATSQETQYF
NA,TRBV6-5,CASRLLGATNENLFF
NA,TRBV3-2,CASSQGDKGICEQYF
NA,TRBV5-1,CASSLGTSAYEQYF
TRBD1,TRBV6-5,CASSFQGASYEQYF
NA,TRBV6-1,CASSGFPRYNYGYTF
TRBD2,TRBV27,CASKGTSGISYEQFF
TRBD1,TRBV7-2,CASSPGQTRTGELFF
NA,TRBV11-3,CASSLSGDGTEAFF